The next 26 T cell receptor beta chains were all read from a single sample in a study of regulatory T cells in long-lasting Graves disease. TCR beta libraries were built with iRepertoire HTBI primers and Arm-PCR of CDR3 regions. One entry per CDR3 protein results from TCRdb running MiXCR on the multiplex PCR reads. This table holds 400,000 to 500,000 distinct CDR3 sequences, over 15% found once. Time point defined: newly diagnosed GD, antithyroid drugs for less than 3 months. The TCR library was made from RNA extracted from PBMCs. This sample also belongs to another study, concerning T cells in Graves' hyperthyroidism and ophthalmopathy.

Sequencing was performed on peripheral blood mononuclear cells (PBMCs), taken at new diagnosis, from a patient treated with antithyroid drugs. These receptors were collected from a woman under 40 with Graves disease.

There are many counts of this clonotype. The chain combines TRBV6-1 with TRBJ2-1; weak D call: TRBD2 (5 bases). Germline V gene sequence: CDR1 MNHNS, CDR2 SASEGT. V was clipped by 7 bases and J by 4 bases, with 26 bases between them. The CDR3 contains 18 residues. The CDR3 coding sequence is TGTGCCAGCAATTTATCACCCTTAAGCGGAGAGAGATACAATGAGCAGTTCTTC. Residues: CASNLSPLSGERYNEQFF.

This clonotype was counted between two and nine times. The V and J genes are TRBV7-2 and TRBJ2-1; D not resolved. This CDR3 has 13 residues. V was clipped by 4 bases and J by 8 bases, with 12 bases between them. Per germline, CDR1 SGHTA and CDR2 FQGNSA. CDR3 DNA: TGTGCCAGCAGCTCATATACCCTAGATGAGCAGTTCTTC. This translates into CASSSYTLDEQFF.

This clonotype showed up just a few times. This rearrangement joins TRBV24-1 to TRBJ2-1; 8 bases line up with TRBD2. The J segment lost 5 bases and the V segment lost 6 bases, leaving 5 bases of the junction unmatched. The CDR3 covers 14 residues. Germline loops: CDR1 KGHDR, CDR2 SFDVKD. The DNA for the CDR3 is TGTGCCACCAGTAGCGGGAGAGAGGACAATGAGCAGTTCTTC. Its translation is CATSSGREDNEQFF.

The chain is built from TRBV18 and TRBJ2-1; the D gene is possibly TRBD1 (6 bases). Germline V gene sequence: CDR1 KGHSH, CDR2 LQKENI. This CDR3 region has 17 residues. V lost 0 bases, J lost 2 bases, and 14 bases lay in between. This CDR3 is CASSPPNTRGPYNEQFF. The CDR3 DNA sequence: TGTGCCAGCTCACCACCGAACACCAGGGGACCCTACAATGAGCAGTTCTTC.

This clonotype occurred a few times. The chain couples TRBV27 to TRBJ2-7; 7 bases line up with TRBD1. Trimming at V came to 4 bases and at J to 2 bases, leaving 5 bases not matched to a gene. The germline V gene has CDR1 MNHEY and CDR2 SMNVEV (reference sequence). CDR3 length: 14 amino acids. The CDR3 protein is CASSSGQVPYEQYF. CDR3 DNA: TGTGCCAGCAGTTCCGGACAGGTCCCCTACGAGCAGTACTTC.

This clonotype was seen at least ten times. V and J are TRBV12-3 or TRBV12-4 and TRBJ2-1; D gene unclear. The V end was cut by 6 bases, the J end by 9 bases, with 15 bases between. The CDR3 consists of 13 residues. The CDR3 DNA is TGTGCCAGCAGCCCTACCACGGGCGGTGAGCAGTTCTTC. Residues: CASSPTTGGEQFF.

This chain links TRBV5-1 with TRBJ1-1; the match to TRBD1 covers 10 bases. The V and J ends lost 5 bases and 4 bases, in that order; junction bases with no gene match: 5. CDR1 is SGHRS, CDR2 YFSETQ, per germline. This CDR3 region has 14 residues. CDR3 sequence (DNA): TGCGCCAGCAGTTTTAGGACAGGGGGCACTGAAGCTTTCTTT. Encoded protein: CASSFRTGGTEAFF. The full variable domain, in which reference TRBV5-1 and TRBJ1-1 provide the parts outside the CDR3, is KAGVTQTPRYLIKTRGQQVTLSCSPISGHRSVSWYQQTPGQGLQFLFEYFSETQRNKGNFPGRFSGRQFSNSRSEMNVSTLELGDSALYLCASSFRTGGTEAFFGQGTRLTVV.

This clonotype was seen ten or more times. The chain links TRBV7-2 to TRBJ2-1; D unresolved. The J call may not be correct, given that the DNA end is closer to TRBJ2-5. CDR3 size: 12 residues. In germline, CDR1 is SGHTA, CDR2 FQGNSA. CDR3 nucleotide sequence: TGTGCCAGCAGCTCCTCGCGGGAGACCCAGTACTTC. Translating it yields CASSSSRETQYF.

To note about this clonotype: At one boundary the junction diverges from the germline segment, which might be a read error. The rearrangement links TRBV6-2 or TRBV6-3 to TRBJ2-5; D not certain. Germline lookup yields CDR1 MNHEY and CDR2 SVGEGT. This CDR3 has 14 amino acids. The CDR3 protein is CASTRPFYQGTQYF. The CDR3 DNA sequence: TGTGCCAGCACCCGGCCGTTTTACCAAGGGACCCAGTACTTC.

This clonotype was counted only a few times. Here the CDR3 reads CASSPLAGKFYNEQFF. The CDR3 bases are TGTGCCAGCTCACCGCTAGCGGGAAAATTCTACAATGAGCAGTTCTTC. This chain uses TRBV18 with TRBJ2-1; 9 nucleotides match TRBD2. This CDR3 is 16 amino acids long. Per germline, CDR1 KGHSH and CDR2 LQKENI. V gave up 3 bases and J gave up 3 bases; unmatched junction bases: 6. Together with reference TRBV18 and TRBJ2-1, the CDR3 gives the full variable domain: NAGVMQNPRHLVRRRGQEARLRCSPMKGHSHVYWYRQLPEEGLKFMVYLQKENIIDESGMPKERFSAEFPKEGPSILRIQQVVRGDSAAYFCASSPLAGKFYNEQFFGPGTRLTVL.

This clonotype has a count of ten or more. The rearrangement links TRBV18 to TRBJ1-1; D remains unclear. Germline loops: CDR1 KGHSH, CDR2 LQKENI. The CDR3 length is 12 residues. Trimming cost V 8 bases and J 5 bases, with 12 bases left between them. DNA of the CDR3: TGTGCCAGCAAAAAGTCGGGGACTGAAGCTTTCTTT. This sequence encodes CASKKSGTEAFF.

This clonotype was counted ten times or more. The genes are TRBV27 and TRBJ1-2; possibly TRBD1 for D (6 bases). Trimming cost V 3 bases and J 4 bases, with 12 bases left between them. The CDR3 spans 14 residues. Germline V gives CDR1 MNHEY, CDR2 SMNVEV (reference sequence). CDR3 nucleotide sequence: TGTGCCAGCAGTTTGTCGGGACATAGCTATGGCTACACCTTC. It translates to CASSLSGHSYGYTF.

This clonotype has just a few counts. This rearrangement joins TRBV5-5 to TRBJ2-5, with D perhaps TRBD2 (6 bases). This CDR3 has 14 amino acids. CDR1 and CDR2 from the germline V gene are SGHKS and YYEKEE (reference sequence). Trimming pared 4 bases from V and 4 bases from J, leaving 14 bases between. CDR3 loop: CASSLWGEGETQYF. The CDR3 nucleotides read TGTGCCAGCAGCCTTTGGGGGGAAGGAGAGACCCAGTACTTC.

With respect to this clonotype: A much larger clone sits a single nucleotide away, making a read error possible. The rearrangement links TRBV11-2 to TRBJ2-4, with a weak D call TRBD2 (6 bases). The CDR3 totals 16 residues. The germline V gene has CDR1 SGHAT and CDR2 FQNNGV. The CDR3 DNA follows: TGTGCCAGCAGCTTAGGGGGCGGGGTACTCAAAGACATTCAGTACTTC. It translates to CASSLGGGVLKDIQYF.

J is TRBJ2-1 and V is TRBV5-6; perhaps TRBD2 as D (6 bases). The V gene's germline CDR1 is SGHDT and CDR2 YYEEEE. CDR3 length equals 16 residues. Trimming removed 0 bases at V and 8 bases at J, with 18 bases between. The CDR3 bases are TGTGCCAGCAGCTTGGCCGGGTCGGGATCGGGGGATGAGCAGTTCTTC. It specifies CASSLAGSGSGDEQFF.

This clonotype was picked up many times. CDR3 DNA: TGTGCCAGCAGTTCCCTGGACAGAGAGACCCAGTACTTC. Residues: CASSSLDRETQYF. The chain links TRBV12-3 or TRBV12-4 to TRBJ2-5, with D possibly matching TRBD1 (6 bases). The CDR3 loop spans 13 amino acids. V lost 4 bases and J lost 4, with 10 bases in between.

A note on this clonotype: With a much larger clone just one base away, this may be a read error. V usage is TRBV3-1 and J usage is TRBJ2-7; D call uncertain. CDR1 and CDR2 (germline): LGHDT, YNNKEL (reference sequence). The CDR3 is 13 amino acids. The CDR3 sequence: CASSFGVSYERYF. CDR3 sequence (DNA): TGTGCCAGCAGTTTTGGGGTCAGCTACGAGCGGTACTTC.

The CDR3, as DNA: TGTGCCAGCAGCTTTGATGTCGGAGCAAGCTACAATGAGCAGTTCTTC. Protein sequence: CASSFDVGASYNEQFF. This sequence joins TRBV5-4 and TRBJ2-1; D unclear. Trimming removed 2 bases at V and 3 bases at J, with 15 bases between. The CDR3 consists of 16 residues. Looked up from germline, CDR1 is SGHNT and CDR2 is YYREEE (reference sequence).

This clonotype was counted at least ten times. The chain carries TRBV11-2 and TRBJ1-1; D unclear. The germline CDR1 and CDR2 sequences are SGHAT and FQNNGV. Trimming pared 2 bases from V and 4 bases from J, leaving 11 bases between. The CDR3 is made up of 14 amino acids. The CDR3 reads CASSLSPGGTEAFF. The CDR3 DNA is TGTGCCAGCAGCTTATCCCCGGGTGGCACTGAAGCTTTCTTT.

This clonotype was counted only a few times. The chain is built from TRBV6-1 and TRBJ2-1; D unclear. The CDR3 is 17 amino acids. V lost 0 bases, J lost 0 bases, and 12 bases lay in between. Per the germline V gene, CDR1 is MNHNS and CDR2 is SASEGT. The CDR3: CASSEARSARSYNEQFF. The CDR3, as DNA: TGTGCCAGCAGTGAAGCGCGGAGTGCCCGCTCCTACAATGAGCAGTTCTTC.

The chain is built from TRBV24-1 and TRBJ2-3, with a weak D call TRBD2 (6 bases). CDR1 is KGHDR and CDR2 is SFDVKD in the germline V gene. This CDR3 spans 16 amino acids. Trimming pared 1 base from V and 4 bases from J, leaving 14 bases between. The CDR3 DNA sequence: TGTGCCACCAGTGATTTTCTGGGGGAGGTCCCAGATACGCAGTATTTT. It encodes CATSDFLGEVPDTQYF.

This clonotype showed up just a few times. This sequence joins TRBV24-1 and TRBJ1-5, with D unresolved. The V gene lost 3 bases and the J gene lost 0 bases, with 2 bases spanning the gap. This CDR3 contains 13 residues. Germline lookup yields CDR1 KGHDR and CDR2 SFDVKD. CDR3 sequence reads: CATSDDSNQPQHF. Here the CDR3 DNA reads TGTGCCACCAGTGATGATAGCAATCAGCCCCAGCATTTT.

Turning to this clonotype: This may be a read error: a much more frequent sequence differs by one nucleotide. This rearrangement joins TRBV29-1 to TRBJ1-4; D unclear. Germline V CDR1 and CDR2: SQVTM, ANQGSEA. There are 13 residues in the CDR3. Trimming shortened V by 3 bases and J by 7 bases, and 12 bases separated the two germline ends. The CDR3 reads CSVEGTPGEKLFF. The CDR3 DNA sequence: TGCAGCGTTGAGGGCACTCCGGGTGAAAAACTGTTTTTT.

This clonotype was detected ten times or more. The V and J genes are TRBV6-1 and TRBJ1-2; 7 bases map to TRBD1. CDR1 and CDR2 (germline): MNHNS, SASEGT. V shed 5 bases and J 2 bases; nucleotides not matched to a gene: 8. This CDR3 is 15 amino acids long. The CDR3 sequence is CASSPTGTPNYGYTF. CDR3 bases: TGTGCCAGCAGTCCGACAGGGACCCCCAACTATGGCTACACCTTC.

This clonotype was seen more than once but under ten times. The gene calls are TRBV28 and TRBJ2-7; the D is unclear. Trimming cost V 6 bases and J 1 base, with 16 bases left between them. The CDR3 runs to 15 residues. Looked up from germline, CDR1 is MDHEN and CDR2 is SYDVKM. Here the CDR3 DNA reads TGTGCCAGCAGCCCCGTACCCGGTGGGTCCTACGAGCAGTACTTC. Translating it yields CASSPVPGGSYEQYF.

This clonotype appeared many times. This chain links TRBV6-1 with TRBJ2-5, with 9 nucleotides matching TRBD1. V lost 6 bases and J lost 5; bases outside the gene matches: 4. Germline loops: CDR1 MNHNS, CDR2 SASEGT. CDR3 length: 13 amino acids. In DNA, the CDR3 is TGTGCCAGCAGAACAGGGGGCATTGAGACCCAGTACTTC. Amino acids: CASRTGGIETQYF.